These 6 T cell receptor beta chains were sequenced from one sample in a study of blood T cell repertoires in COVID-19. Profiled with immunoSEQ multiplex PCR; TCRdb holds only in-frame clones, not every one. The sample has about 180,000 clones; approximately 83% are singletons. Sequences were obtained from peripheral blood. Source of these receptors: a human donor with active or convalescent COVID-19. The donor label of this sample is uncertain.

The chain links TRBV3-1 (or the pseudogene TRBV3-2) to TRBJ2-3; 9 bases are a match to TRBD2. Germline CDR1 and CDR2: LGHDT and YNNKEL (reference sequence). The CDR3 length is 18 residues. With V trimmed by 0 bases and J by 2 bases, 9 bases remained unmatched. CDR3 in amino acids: CASSQDLGAGGPTDTQYF. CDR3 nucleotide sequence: TGTGCCAGCAGCCAAGATCTGGGAGCGGGAGGACCCACAGATACGCAGTATTTT.

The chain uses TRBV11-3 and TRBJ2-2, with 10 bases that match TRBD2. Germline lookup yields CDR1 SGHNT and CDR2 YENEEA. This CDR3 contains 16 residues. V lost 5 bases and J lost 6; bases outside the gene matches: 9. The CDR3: CASSPGRAGGPGELFF. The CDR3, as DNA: TGTGCCAGCAGCCCAGGGAGAGCGGGAGGGCCCGGGGAGCTGTTTTTT.

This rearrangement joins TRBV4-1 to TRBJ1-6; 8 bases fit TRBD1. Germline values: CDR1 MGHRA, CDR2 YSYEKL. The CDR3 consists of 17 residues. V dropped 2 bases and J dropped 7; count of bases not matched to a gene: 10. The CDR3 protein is CASSQLENRGGNSPLHF. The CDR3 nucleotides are TGCGCCAGCAGCCAATTAGAGAACAGGGGGGGGAATTCACCCCTCCACTTT.

CDR3: CASSGQTYNSPLHF. CDR3 nucleotide sequence: TGTGCCAGCTCAGGGCAAACCTATAATTCACCCCTCCACTTT. The chain employs TRBV25-1 and TRBJ1-6, with D perhaps matching TRBD1 (5 bases). Germline V gives CDR1 MGHDK, CDR2 SYGVNS. CDR3 length: 14 amino acids. V was trimmed by 8 bases and J by 2 bases, leaving 10 bases between them.

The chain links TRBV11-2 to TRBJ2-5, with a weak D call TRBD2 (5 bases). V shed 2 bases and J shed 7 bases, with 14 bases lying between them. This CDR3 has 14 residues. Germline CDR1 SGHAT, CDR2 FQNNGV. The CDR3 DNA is TGTGCCAGCAGCTTATTTGAGGGATCCCGGACCCAGTACTTC. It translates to CASSLFEGSRTQYF.

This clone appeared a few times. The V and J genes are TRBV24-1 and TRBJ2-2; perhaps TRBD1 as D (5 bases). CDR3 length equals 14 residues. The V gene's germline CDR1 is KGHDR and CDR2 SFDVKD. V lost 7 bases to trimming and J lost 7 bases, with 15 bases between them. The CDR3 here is CATRPSDSVGELFF. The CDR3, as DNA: TGTGCCACCAGGCCTTCAGACAGTGTCGGGGAGCTGTTTTTT.